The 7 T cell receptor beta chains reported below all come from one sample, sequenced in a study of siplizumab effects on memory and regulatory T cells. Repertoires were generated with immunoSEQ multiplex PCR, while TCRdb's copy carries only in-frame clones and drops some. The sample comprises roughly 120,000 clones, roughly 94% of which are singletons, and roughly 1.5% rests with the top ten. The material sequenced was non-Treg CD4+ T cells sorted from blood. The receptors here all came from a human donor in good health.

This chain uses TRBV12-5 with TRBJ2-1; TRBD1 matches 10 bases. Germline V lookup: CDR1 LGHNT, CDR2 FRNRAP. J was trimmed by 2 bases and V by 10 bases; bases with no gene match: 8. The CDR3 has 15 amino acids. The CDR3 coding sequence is TGTGCTACCCAGCCCGGGACAGGGGCCTACAATGAGCAGTTCTTC. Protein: CATQPGTGAYNEQFF.

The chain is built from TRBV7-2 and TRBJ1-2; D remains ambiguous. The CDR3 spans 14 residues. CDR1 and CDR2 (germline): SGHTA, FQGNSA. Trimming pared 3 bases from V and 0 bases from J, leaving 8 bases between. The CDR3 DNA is TGTGCCAGCAGCTTGGCAAAGTCTAACTATGGCTACACCTTC. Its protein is CASSLAKSNYGYTF.

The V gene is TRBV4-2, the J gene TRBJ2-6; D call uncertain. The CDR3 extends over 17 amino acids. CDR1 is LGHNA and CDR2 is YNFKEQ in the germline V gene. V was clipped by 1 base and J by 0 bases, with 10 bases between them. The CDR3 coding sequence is TGTGCCAGCAGCCAAGCCCAGGACGACTCTGGGGCCAACGTCCTGACTTTC. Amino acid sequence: CASSQAQDDSGANVLTF.

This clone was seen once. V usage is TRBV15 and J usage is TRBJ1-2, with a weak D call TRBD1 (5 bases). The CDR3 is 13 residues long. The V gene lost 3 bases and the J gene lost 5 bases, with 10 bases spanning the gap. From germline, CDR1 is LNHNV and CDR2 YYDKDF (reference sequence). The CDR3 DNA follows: TGTGCCACCAGCAGGGGACCGGTTTATGGCTACACCTTC. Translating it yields CATSRGPVYGYTF. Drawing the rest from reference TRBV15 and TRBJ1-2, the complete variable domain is DAMVIQNPRYQVTQFGKPVTLSCSQTLNHNVMYWYQQKSSQAPKLLFHYYDKDFNNEADTPDNFQSRRPNTSFCFLDIRSPGLGDTAMYLCATSRGPVYGYTFGSGTRLTVV.

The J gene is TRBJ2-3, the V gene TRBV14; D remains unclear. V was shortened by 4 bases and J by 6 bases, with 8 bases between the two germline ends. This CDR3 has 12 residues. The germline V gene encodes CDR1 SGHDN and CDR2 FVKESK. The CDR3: CASSRPRDTQYF. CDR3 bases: TGTGCCAGCAGCCGACCCAGGGATACGCAGTATTTT.

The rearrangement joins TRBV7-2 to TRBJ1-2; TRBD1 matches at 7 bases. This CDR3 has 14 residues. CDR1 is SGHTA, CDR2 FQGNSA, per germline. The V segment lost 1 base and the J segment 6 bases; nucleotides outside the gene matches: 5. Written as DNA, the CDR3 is TGTGCCAGCAGCTTAGTGAGGGGGCGGGATGGCTACACCTTC. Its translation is CASSLVRGRDGYTF. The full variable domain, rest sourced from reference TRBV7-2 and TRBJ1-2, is GAGVSQSPSNKVTEKGKDVELRCDPISGHTALYWYRQSLGQGLEFLIYFQGNSAPDKSGLPSDRFSAERTGGSVSTLTIQRTQQEDSAVYLCASSLVRGRDGYTFGSGTRLTVV.

The CDR3 region has the DNA TGTGCCAGCTCACCACCGTTTCGAGTGGGAGAGCAGTTCTTC. This codes for CASSPPFRVGEQFF. The chain links TRBV18 to TRBJ2-1; D gene uncertain. CDR1 and CDR2 from the germline V gene are KGHSH and LQKENI. The CDR3 is made up of 14 amino acids. Trimming cost V 0 bases and J 10 bases, with 13 bases left between them.